This T cell receptor beta chain was identified during a study of blood T cell repertoires in COVID-19 (dated by TCRdb to 2019 to 2021). Some background on the complete study: Samples covering the acute and convalescent phases of COVID-19 were provided by collaborators in the United States, Italy and Spain. The material from the prospective study consisted of cDNA or gDNA derived from T cells, B-cell-depleted T cells, or PBMCs. Deeply sampled blood TCRbeta repertoires from subjects exposed to, actively infected with, or recovered from COVID-19 were included in the dataset. The repertoires were made available in a free public database intended to serve as a resource for research on the immune response to SARS-CoV-2. Samples came from the ongoing ImmuneRACE study (first 160 participants) plus 1,254 subjects from 6 global collaborators. The sample metadata nearly always contained a de-identified subject ID, COVID-19 status, age in years and sex. Where available, HLA class I and class II types were obtained from metadata supplied by the sample provider rather than from assay-based typing.

Summary of the overall study and its limitations: The quantity of clinical and demographic metadata differed by source and by participant and was supplied without curation.

At one collaborating source in Seattle, patients were enrolled during active infection and were followed longitudinally through the course of disease. The collaborating institutions used their own protocols to collect whole blood in K2EDTA tubes. For TCRbeta analysis, collaborator samples were shipped as frozen whole blood, as isolated PBMCs, or as DNA extracted from either sample type. Relative to germline, V is 10 bases shorter and J is 1 base shorter, with 13 bases between their ends. From the cysteine through the phenylalanine, the CDR3 covers 13 amino acids. Only the CDR3 region is kept as DNA, spanning 39 bases read in frame from base 1. CDR1 is given as MNHEY and CDR2 as SVGAGI, both from the germline V gene. About this clone: Its antigen remains unidentified. The sample holds no much larger clone one base away, and base qualities are not on file.

TCRbeta CDR3 regions were amplified from genomic DNA using the immunoSEQ Assay, a bias-controlled multiplex PCR. For the original study's pipeline: The number of nucleated cells in each sample was estimated by amplification of reference gene primers within the assay. To quantify the absolute abundance of each unique TCRbeta CDR3 rearrangement, sequence reads were collapsed and filtered. For each sample, productive Simpson clonality was calculated as the square root of Simpson's diversity index over productive rearrangements. What TCRdb holds here is the immuneACCESS table cut down to in-frame rearrangements. Part of the clones is not present; checked against another copy, under half of the missing clones reflect an unresolved V gene, and the others are unexplained. From that table come the V and J calls and clone size; the DNA was used to work out D and trimming. This sample is represented by roughly 280,000 clones; 70% to 90% of them were singletons. The ten largest make up about 5% of the sample.

The receptor was derived from a woman aged 55-69 years with COVID-19, enrolled during active disease. The specimen was peripheral blood. Recombination linked TRBV6-5 to TRBJ1-1; TRBD1 is a weak D gene call, 5 bases matching. DNA sequence: TGTGCCACCACCCGGGGGACGAACACTGAAGCTTTCTTT. The resulting protein is CATTRGTNTEAFF.